This entry concerns a single T cell receptor beta chain. This sample was taken from a study of blood T cell repertoires in COVID-19. For the study at large: Italy, Spain and the United States were the sources of the convalescent and acute COVID-19 samples. Nucleic acid was either cDNA or gDNA, and it came from T cells, B-cell-depleted T cells, or PBMCs.

After removal of 2 bases from V and 7 bases from J, the junction contained 5 bases not matched to a gene. The CDR3 is made up of 14 amino acids. Looked up from germline, CDR1 is MNHEY and CDR2 is SVGAGI. Study processing details: Amplification from reference gene primers served as the basis for estimated nucleated cell counts. Produced via immunoSEQ multiplex PCR; TCRdb's table is partial and in-frame only. The V and J calls and clone size were taken over from that table, and D and trimming were inferred from the DNA. The sample yields 340,000 or so clones, roughly 91% seen once. This chain connects TRBV6-5 to TRBJ2-1; TRBD2 aligns across 7 bases. The TCR comes from a man aged 50-60 years with active or convalescent COVID-19. Sequenced material: peripheral blood. The CDR3 bases are TGTGCCAGCAGTTACAGGGGACTATCAAATGAGCAGTTCTTC. Encoded protein: CASSYRGLSNEQFF.